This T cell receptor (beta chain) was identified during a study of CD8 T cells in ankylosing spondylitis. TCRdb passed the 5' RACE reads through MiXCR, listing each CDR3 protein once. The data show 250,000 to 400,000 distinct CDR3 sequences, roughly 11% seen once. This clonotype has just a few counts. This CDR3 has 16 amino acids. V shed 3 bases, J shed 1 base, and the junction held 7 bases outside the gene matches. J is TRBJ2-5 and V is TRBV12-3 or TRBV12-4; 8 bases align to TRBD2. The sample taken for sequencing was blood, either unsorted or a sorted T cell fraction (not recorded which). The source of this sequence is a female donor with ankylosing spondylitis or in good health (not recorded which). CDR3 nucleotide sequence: TGTGCCAGCAGTTTCGGGGGGGGGAGAAGCCAAGAGACCCAGTACTTC. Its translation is CASSFGGGRSQETQYF.